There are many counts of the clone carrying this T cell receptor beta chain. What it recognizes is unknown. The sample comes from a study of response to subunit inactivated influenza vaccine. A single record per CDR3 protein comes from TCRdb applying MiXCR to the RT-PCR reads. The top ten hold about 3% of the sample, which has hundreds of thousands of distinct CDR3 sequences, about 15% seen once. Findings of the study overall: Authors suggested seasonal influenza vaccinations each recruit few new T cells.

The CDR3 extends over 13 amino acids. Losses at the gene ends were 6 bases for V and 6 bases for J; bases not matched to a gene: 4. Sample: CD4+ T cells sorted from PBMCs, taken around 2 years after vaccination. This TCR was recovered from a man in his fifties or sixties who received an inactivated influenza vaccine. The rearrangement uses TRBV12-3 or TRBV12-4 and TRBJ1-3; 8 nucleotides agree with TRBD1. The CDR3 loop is CASRRQGPNTIYF. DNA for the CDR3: TGTGCCAGCAGACGACAGGGGCCAAACACCATATATTTT.